Listed below are T cell receptor beta chains from one sample, sequenced in a study of blood T cell repertoires in COVID-19. Method: immunoSEQ multiplex PCR; TCRdb's copy keeps in-frame clones and lacks some. Here the sample spans some 350,000 clones, 83% being singletons. The source material was peripheral blood. Receptor source: a man younger than 45 with active or convalescent COVID-19. Both conserved end residues are part of each CDR3. A D gene is named only where the DNA matches it firmly. Some rows have no size entry. The others give once, few or many, or a class for an expanded clone.

v_call	j_call	clone_size	d_call	cdr3_nt	cdr3_aa
TRBV30	TRBJ1-1	once	NA	TGTGCCTGGAGTGGCAGGGAGGGCACTGAAGCTTTCTTT	CAWSGREGTEAFF
TRBV20-1	TRBJ2-2	NA	NA	TGCAGTGCTAGTACAGGGAACACCGGGGAGCTGTTTTTT	CSASTGNTGELFF
TRBV9	TRBJ2-7	NA	NA	TGTGCCAGCAGCTTGAGAGGGCGGGGCTACGAGCAGTACTTC	CASSLRGRGYEQYF
TRBV7-7	TRBJ2-5	NA	NA	TGTGCCAGCAGCTTACAGGGGCGGTTTGAGACCCAGTACTTC	CASSLQGRFETQYF
TRBV30	TRBJ2-1	NA	NA	TGTGCCTGGAGTTGGGGGAGGATGGGTGAGCAGTTCTTC	CAWSWGRMGEQFF
TRBV7-6	TRBJ2-3	NA	NA	TGTGCCAGCAGCTTAGGAGGAGGGGACAGATACACAGATACGCAGTATTTT	CASSLGGGDRYTDTQYF
TRBV30	TRBJ2-5	NA	TRBD2	TGTGCCTGGAGCCCGGGACTAGAGGGCGAGACCCAGTACTTC	CAWSPGLEGETQYF
TRBV5-4	TRBJ2-7	few	NA	TGTGCCAGCAGCCCACAGGGCAGGACAGAGCAGTACTTC	CASSPQGRTEQYF
TRBV5-1	TRBJ1-1	few	TRBD1	TGCGCCAGCAGCTCAACAGGGGACACTGAAGCTTTCTTT	CASSSTGDTEAFF
TRBV28	TRBJ2-7	once	NA	TGTGCCAGCAGTTTCGCCTACGAGCAGTACTTC	CASSFAYEQYF
TRBV14	TRBJ2-7	once	TRBD2	TGTGCCAGCAGCCAACGTGGGAGGGCCCTCGCTGACGAGCAGTACTTC	CASSQRGRALADEQYF
TRBV6-5	TRBJ1-4	once	TRBD1	TGTGCCAGCAATGGACAGGAGCGGGTTAATGAAAAACTGTTTTTT	CASNGQERVNEKLFF
TRBV24-1	TRBJ1-5	NA	NA	TGTGCCACCAGTGAACCCGGGGGGGCCGGCAATCAGCCCCAGCATTTT	CATSEPGGAGNQPQHF
TRBV7-3	TRBJ2-7	many	NA	TGTGCCAGCAGCTTAGCCCCAGGTTCCTACGAGCAGTACTTC	CASSLAPGSYEQYF
TRBV3-1/TRBV3-2	TRBJ2-1	NA	TRBD2	TGTGCCAGCAGCCAAGATCAGAGCGGGAGGGTCCATGAGCAGTTCTTC	CASSQDQSGRVHEQFF
TRBV7-7	TRBJ2-2	few	TRBD2	TGTGCCAGCAGCTTATCGGGAGGGGGTGCCTACACCGGGGAGCTGTTTTTT	CASSLSGGGAYTGELFF
TRBV4-2	TRBJ2-2	NA	NA	TGTGCCAGCAGCCAACAGGCCGGGACTTCGAACACCGGGGAGCTGTTTTTT	CASSQQAGTSNTGELFF
TRBV29-1	TRBJ2-7	NA	TRBD1	TGCAGCGTTGGCTTAGGGGGCATGGGCGAGCAGTACTTC	CSVGLGGMGEQYF
TRBV6-5	TRBJ2-1	NA	TRBD2	TGTGCCAGCAGGGGACTAGGTGAGTTCTTC	CASRGLGEFF
TRBV5-5	TRBJ2-2	NA	TRBD1	TGTGCCAGCAGCTCGAGACAGGGGCTTAACACCGGGGAGCTGTTTTTT	CASSSRQGLNTGELFF
TRBV4-1	TRBJ2-7	NA	NA	TGCGCCAGCAGCGGGCCGGGGAGAGGCTCCTACGAGCAGTACTTC	CASSGPGRGSYEQYF
TRBV30	TRBJ1-6	NA	TRBD1	TGTGCCTGGAGTCGACAGGGGGACTCCTATAATTCACCCCTCCACTTT	CAWSRQGDSYNSPLHF
TRBV7-3	TRBJ2-5	NA	NA	TGTGCCAGCAGCCCGACTTCGGGGGAGACCCAGTACTTC	CASSPTSGETQYF
TRBV4-1	TRBJ1-5	NA	TRBD1	TGCGCCAGCAGCCATAGACAGGGGGAGGGTCAGCCCCAGCATTTT	CASSHRQGEGQPQHF
TRBV12-3/TRBV12-4	TRBJ2-7	NA	TRBD1	TGTGCCAGCAGTATTGACAGGGGGAACGAGCAGTACTTC	CASSIDRGNEQYF
TRBV28	TRBJ2-1	NA	TRBD2	TGTGCCAGCAGTTTTGACCCCGGGACTAGCGGGACCGATGAGCAGTTCTTC	CASSFDPGTSGTDEQFF
TRBV5-1	TRBJ1-2	NA	TRBD1	TGCGCCAGCAGCTTACAGGGGTCCGGCTACACCTTC	CASSLQGSGYTF
TRBV27	TRBJ1-1	NA	NA	TGTGCCAGCAGTCCGGCGGGGAACACTGAAGCTTTCTTT	CASSPAGNTEAFF
TRBV5-6	TRBJ2-3	NA	NA	TGTGCCAGCAGCTTCTACGGCGGGAATACGCAGTATTTT	CASSFYGGNTQYF
TRBV30	TRBJ1-2	few	NA	TGTGCCTGGAGTGGACCGGGTAACTATGGCTACACCTTC	CAWSGPGNYGYTF
TRBV19	TRBJ2-5	NA	NA	TGTGCCAGTAACAGGGACGCCCAAGAGACCCAGTACTTC	CASNRDAQETQYF
TRBV7-3	TRBJ2-2	few	NA	TGTGCCAGCAGCTTTGACTACGCGAACACCGGGGAGCTGTTTTTT	CASSFDYANTGELFF
TRBV7-2	TRBJ2-3	NA	NA	TGTGCCAGCAGCCCCCGGAGGGATCCAGATACGCAGTATTTT	CASSPRRDPDTQYF
TRBV4-2	TRBJ2-1	NA	NA	TGTGCCAGCAGCCACCTAATAGACGAGAGGTCTGAGCAGTTCTTC	CASSHLIDERSEQFF
TRBV6-2/TRBV6-3	TRBJ2-1	NA	TRBD2	TGTGCCAGCAGTTACATGGGACTAGGAGAAATCAATGAGCAGTTCTTC	CASSYMGLGEINEQFF
TRBV11-2	TRBJ1-4	few	NA	TGTGCCAGCAGCTTAGATCGACAGGTTAATGAAAAACTGTTTTTT	CASSLDRQVNEKLFF
TRBV7-2	TRBJ2-3	NA	TRBD2	TGTGCCAGCAGCTTAATGGCTAGCGGAGTGGGGACAGATACGCAGTATTTT	CASSLMASGVGTDTQYF
TRBV25-1	TRBJ1-1	NA	NA	TGTGCCAGCCTAGGGTCAGGGGCTAGAACTGAAGCTTTCTTT	CASLGSGARTEAFF
TRBV29-1	TRBJ2-7	NA	NA	TGCAGCGTTGAAGGGGCAGCCAACGGAAACTACGAGCAGTACTTC	CSVEGAANGNYEQYF
TRBV5-1	TRBJ2-5	NA	TRBD1	TGCGCCAGCAGCTCGTTGACAGGGGTAGAGACCCAGTACTTC	CASSSLTGVETQYF
TRBV12-3/TRBV12-4	TRBJ2-3	NA	NA	TGTGCCAGCAGTCAAAGAGGTACAGATACGCAGTATTTT	CASSQRGTDTQYF
TRBV6-5	TRBJ1-2	NA	NA	TGTGCCAGCAGTTCCACAGGGAGAGGTGGCTACACCTTC	CASSSTGRGGYTF
TRBV5-1	TRBJ2-1	NA	TRBD1	TGCGCCAGCAGTTCCAGACAGGGAAGAGGCAATGAGCAGTTCTTC	CASSSRQGRGNEQFF
TRBV7-3	TRBJ2-2	NA	TRBD1	TGTGCCAGCAGCTTAACGGGACAGCACACCGGGGAGCTGTTTTTT	CASSLTGQHTGELFF
TRBV21-1	TRBJ1-3	NA	NA	TGTGCCCCCGGTGAGCAAGTAGCTAGCTCTGGAAACACCATATATTTT	CAPGEQVASSGNTIYF
TRBV6-5	TRBJ2-7	once	NA	TGTGCCAGCAGCCGGGCGGAGGCCTACGAGCAGTACTTC	CASSRAEAYEQYF
TRBV3-1/TRBV3-2	TRBJ2-2	NA	TRBD2	TGTGCCAGTTTAGCGGGACCGAACACCGGGGAGCTGTTTTTT	CASLAGPNTGELFF
TRBV12-3/TRBV12-4	TRBJ1-3	once	NA	TGTGCCAGCAGTGGCCGGGCGCGGGACACCATATATTTT	CASSGRARDTIYF
TRBV7-2	TRBJ1-3	NA	NA	TGTGCCAGCAGCCCCCGACGGTCTAGCTCTGGAAACACCATATATTTT	CASSPRRSSSGNTIYF
TRBV6-5	TRBJ2-7	many	NA	TGTGCCAGCATCCCAGGGGCTCGGGCAGGCGAGCAGTACTTC	CASIPGARAGEQYF
TRBV28	TRBJ2-7	NA	TRBD2	TGTGCCAGCAGTTTCCGGACTAGCGGGAGGGCCGACGAGCAGTACTTC	CASSFRTSGRADEQYF
TRBV4-2	TRBJ2-1	NA	TRBD2	TGTGCCAGCAGCCATGTTCCACTAGCGGGAAAGGGTGAGCAGTTCTTC	CASSHVPLAGKGEQFF
TRBV15	TRBJ1-2	once	NA	TGTGCCACCAGCAGAGTGGGCAGGGGATCTGGCTACACCTTC	CATSRVGRGSGYTF
TRBV27	TRBJ2-3	NA	TRBD1	TGTGCCAGCATTGACAGGGCGACAGATACGCAGTATTTT	CASIDRATDTQYF